The 20 T cell receptor beta chains below were found in one sample sequenced in a study of CD8 T cells in ankylosing spondylitis. Study observations and caveats: A TCR beta motif made of under 10 highly homologous variants seemed typical of ankylosing spondylitis blood.

Antigens of these TCRs are unknown. TCRdb re-called the 5' RACE reads through MiXCR, storing one row per CDR3 protein. Of 250,000 to 350,000 distinct CDR3 sequences detected, 6.5% to 10% appear once; the ten largest clones hold just over 14%. Material for sequencing was blood, either unsorted or a sorted T cell fraction (not recorded which). These receptor sequences come from a male donor with ankylosing spondylitis.

The chain uses TRBV29-1 and TRBJ1-1, with 8 nucleotides matching TRBD1. The CDR3 is 15 residues long. Germline V gives CDR1 SQVTM, CDR2 ANQGSEA. The ends lost 4 bases at V and 3 bases at J; junction bases unmatched: 10. CDR3 sequence: CSVVGQDTGDTEAFF. CDR3 DNA: TGCAGCGTTGTGGGACAGGATACGGGAGACACTGAAGCTTTCTTT.

The chain links TRBV18 to TRBJ1-2; D is possibly TRBD1 (5 bases). The CDR3 spans 14 residues. V lost 2 bases, J lost 8 bases, and 15 bases lay in between. Germline V gene sequence: CDR1 KGHSH, CDR2 LQKENI. CDR3 region: CASSPFDAGRGYTF. The DNA of the CDR3 is TGTGCCAGCTCACCATTCGACGCGGGGCGCGGCTACACCTTC.

The V gene is TRBV25-1, the J gene TRBJ1-6; 8 positions match TRBD1. After removal of 2 bases from V and 7 bases from J, the junction contained 4 bases not matched to a gene. CDR1 is MGHDK, CDR2 SYGVNS, per germline. The CDR3 is 15 residues long. The CDR3 here is CASSERGQVNSPLHF. The CDR3 DNA is TGTGCCAGCAGTGAAAGGGGACAGGTCAATTCACCCCTCCACTTT.

A few counts support this clonotype. This chain uses TRBV4-1 with TRBJ1-1; D gene uncertain. The CDR3 is 14 amino acids. The V gene's germline CDR1 is MGHRA and CDR2 YSYEKL. V was shortened by 1 base and J by 5 bases, with 11 bases between the two germline ends. As DNA, the CDR3 is TGCGCCAGCAGCCAAGTCTTGGGGATGACTGAAGCTTTCTTT. Encoded protein: CASSQVLGMTEAFF.

Many counts were recorded for this clonotype. The chain joins TRBV3-1 to TRBJ2-7; D call uncertain. The CDR3 length is 12 residues. V was trimmed by 4 bases and J by 6 bases, leaving 10 bases between them. CDR1 is LGHDT and CDR2 is YNNKEL in the germline V gene (reference sequence). The CDR3 reads CASSRDWTEQYF. The CDR3 region has the DNA TGTGCCAGCAGCCGTGACTGGACCGAGCAGTACTTC.

This clonotype was recorded a few times. This chain joins TRBV7-9 and TRBJ1-4; D unclear. The CDR3 spans 14 residues. Trimming took 3 bases from V and 7 from J, leaving 12 bases between them. CDR1 is SEHNR and CDR2 is FQNEAQ in the germline V gene (reference sequence). CDR3 DNA: TGTGCCAGCAGCTTTAGGCAGAGGCTTGAAAAACTGTTTTTT. It codes for CASSFRQRLEKLFF.

This clonotype was counted only a few times. J is TRBJ2-7 and V is TRBV6-2 or TRBV6-3; no firm D call. Germline V lookup: CDR1 MNHEY, CDR2 SVGEGT. There are 12 residues in the CDR3. Trimming cost V 6 bases and J 5 bases, with 11 bases left between them. The CDR3 protein is CASRRKINEQYF. CDR3 bases: TGTGCCAGCAGGCGAAAGATTAACGAGCAGTACTTC.

This clonotype has a handful of counts. The chain carries TRBV20-1 and TRBJ2-3; 9 bases map to TRBD2. J gave up 0 bases and V 2 bases, and 15 bases lay outside the gene matches. CDR3 size: 19 residues. The germline V gene has CDR1 DFQATT and CDR2 SNEGSKA (reference sequence). CDR3 sequence: CSARPSLTLAGRSTDTQYF. The CDR3 region has the DNA TGCAGTGCTAGACCGTCGCTAACCCTAGCGGGACGAAGCACAGATACGCAGTATTTT.

This chain joins TRBV10-3 and TRBJ2-7, with D perhaps TRBD2 (5 bases). The CDR3 is 15 amino acids. V was trimmed by 3 bases and J by 7 bases, leaving 19 bases between them. Germline V gives CDR1 ENHRY, CDR2 SYGVKD. CDR3 sequence reads: CAISEQTATSLEQYF. CDR3 coding DNA: TGTGCCATCAGTGAACAAACAGCTACTAGTTTGGAGCAGTACTTC.

This clonotype was picked up a small number of times. This chain uses TRBV28 with TRBJ2-7; a weak D match, TRBD2 (5 bases). Trimming left V 4 bases short and J 1 base short, with 17 bases between. This CDR3 region has 16 residues. CDR1 MDHEN and CDR2 SYDVKM come from the germline V gene. CDR3 sequence (DNA): TGTGCCAGCAGTTCTCTACACCGGACTTTGTCCTACGAGCAGTACTTC. It yields the protein CASSSLHRTLSYEQYF.

V is TRBV28 and J is TRBJ1-2, with D uncertain. This CDR3 has 16 residues. The ends were cut back, 3 bases at V and 2 bases at J, with 16 bases in the middle. Germline V gene data show CDR1 as MDHEN and CDR2 as SYDVKM. As DNA, the CDR3 is TGTGCCAGCAGTTTTCCGTTTCCTCCCGCGAACTATGGCTACACCTTC. It specifies CASSFPFPPANYGYTF.

This clonotype was detected a few times. DNA of the CDR3: TGTGCCAGCACCCCAGGCCCTCGGGACATTCAGTACTTC. Translated, it gives CASTPGPRDIQYF. This chain connects TRBV6-1 to TRBJ2-4; D gene uncertain. Trimming stripped 7 bases from V and 8 bases from J, with 15 bases between. This CDR3 has 13 residues. Germline V gene sequence: CDR1 MNHNS, CDR2 SASEGT.

This clonotype turned up a few times. The chain is built from TRBV27 and TRBJ2-5; TRBD1 matches 7 bases. The V and J ends lost 6 bases and 7 bases, in that order; junction bases with no gene match: 8. The germline V gene has CDR1 MNHEY and CDR2 SMNVEV (reference sequence). The CDR3 runs 13 residues. The chain's CDR3 is CASRPTGAGTQYF. CDR3 DNA sequence: TGTGCCAGCAGACCTACAGGGGCGGGGACCCAGTACTTC.

This clonotype was recorded many times. The rearrangement links TRBV5-1 to TRBJ1-2; 9 bases line up with TRBD1. After removal of 4 bases from V and 4 bases from J, the junction contained 5 bases not matched to a gene. Per germline, CDR1 SGHRS and CDR2 YFSETQ. The CDR3 contains 14 residues. Here the CDR3 reads CASSNRQGGYGYTF. CDR3 DNA sequence: TGCGCCAGCAGCAACCGACAGGGGGGCTATGGCTACACCTTC.

The chain carries TRBV7-2 and TRBJ2-1; 9 bases are a match to TRBD2. The V segment lost 2 bases and the J segment 7 bases; nucleotides outside the gene matches: 6. Germline V gives CDR1 SGHTA, CDR2 FQGNSA. The CDR3 consists of 15 residues. CDR3 DNA: TGTGCCAGCAGCTTATTGGCGGGAGGGCCGAATGAGCAGTTCTTC. Translated, it gives CASSLLAGGPNEQFF.

This chain uses TRBV19 with TRBJ2-3; possibly TRBD2 for D (5 bases). The V gene's germline CDR1 is LNHDA and CDR2 SQIVND (reference sequence). The V end was cut by 3 bases, the J end by 1 base, with 14 bases between. The CDR3 consists of 16 residues. CDR3 protein: CASSMTWTRGTDTQYF. CDR3 sequence (DNA): TGTGCCAGTAGTATGACCTGGACGAGGGGCACAGATACGCAGTATTTT.

This rearrangement joins TRBV5-1 to TRBJ2-7; 10 positions agree with TRBD2. CDR1 is SGHRS, CDR2 YFSETQ, per germline. The CDR3 runs to 18 residues. Trimming at V came to 2 bases and at J to 2 bases, leaving 13 bases not matched to a gene. The CDR3 DNA is TGCGCCAGCAGCTTATGGGAAACCGGACTAGCGGCCACCTACGAGCAGTACTTC. This codes for CASSLWETGLAATYEQYF.

This chain links TRBV7-2 with TRBJ2-2; no reliable D call. The length of the CDR3 is 14 residues. Trimming pared 2 bases from V and 8 bases from J, leaving 12 bases between. Germline lookup yields CDR1 SGHTA and CDR2 FQGNSA. The CDR3 nucleotides are TGTGCCAGCAGCTTACCACCCAGGCCTGGGGAGCTGTTTTTT. Translated, it gives CASSLPPRPGELFF.

This clonotype was seen ten or more times. V usage is TRBV20-1 and J usage is TRBJ1-3, with D possibly matching TRBD1 (5 bases). Deletions cut 5 bases from V and 8 bases from J, with 13 bases between. This CDR3 comprises 12 residues. Germline CDR1 is DFQATT and CDR2 is SNEGSKA (reference sequence). The CDR3: CSARDQGDTIYF. In DNA, the CDR3 is TGCAGTGCTCGGGATCAGGGAGACACCATATATTTT.

This clonotype was counted between two and nine times. The genes are TRBV20-1 and TRBJ1-6; 11 bases are a match to TRBD1. The trim removed 7 bases at V and 8 bases at J, leaving 7 bases unmatched. The CDR3 runs to 14 residues. Germline V gene data show CDR1 as DFQATT and CDR2 as SNEGSKA (reference sequence). The CDR3 spells CSVAGQGADSPLHF. The CDR3, as DNA: TGCAGTGTGGCCGGACAGGGGGCTGATTCACCCCTCCACTTT.